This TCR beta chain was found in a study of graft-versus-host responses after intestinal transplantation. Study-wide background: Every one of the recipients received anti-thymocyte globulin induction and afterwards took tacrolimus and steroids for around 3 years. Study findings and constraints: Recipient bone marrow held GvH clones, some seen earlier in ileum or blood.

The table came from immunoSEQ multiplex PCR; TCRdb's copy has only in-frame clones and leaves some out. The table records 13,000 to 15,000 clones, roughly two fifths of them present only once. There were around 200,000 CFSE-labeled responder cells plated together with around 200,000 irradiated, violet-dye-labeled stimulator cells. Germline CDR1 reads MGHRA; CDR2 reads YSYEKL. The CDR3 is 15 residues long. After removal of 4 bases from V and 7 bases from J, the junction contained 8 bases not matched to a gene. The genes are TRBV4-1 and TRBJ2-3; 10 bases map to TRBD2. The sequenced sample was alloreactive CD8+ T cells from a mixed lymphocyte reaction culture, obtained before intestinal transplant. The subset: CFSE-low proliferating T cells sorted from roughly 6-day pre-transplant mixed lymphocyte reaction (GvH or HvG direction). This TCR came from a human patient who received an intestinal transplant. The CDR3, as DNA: TGCGCCAGCAGCCCCAGCGGGAGGGGGGGGTATACGCAGTATTTT. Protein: CASSPSGRGGYTQYF.